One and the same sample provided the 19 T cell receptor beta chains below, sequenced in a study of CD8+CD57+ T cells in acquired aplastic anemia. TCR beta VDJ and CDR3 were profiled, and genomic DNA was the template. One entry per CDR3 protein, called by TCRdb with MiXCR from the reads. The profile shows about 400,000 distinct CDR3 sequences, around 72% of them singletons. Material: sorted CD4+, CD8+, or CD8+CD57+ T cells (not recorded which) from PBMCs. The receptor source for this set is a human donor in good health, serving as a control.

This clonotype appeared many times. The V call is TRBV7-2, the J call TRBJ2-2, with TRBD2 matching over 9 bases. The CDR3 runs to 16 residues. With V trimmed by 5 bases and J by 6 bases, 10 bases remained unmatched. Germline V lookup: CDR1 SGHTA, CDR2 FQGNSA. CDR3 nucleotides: TGTGCCAGCAGCCCTCTAGCGGGGAGTGGCGCCGGGGAGCTGTTTTTT. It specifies CASSPLAGSGAGELFF.

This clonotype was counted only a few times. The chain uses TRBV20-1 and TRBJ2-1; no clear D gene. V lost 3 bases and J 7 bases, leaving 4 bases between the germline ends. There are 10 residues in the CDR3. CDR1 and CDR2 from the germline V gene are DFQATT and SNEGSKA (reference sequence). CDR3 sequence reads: CSARMNEQFF. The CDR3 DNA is TGCAGTGCTAGGATGAATGAGCAGTTCTTC.

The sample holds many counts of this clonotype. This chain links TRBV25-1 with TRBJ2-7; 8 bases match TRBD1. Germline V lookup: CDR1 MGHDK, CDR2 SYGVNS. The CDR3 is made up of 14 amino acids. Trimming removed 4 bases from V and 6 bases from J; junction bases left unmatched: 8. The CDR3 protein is CASSAGQGFGEQYF. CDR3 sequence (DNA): TGTGCCAGCAGTGCCGGACAGGGCTTCGGCGAGCAGTACTTC.

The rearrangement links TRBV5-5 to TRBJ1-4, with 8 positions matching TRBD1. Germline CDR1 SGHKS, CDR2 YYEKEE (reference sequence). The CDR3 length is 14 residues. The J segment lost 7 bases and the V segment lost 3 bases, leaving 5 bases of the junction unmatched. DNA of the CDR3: TGTGCCAGCAGCTACGGACAGGGAAGTGAAAAACTGTTTTTT. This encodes CASSYGQGSEKLFF.

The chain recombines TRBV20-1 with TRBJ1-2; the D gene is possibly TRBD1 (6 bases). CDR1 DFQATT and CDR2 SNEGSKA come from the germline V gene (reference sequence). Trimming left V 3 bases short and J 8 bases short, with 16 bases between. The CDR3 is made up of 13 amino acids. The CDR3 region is CSARGSGGYGYTF. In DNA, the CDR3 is TGCAGTGCTAGGGGTAGCGGGGGCTACGGCTACACCTTC.

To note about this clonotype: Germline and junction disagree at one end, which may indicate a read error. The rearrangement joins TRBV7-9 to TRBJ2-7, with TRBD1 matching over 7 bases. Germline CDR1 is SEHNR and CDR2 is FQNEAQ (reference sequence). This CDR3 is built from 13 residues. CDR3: CASSLGGTAEQYF. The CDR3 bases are TGTGCTAGCAGCTTAGGGGGCACCGCCGAGCAGTACTTC.

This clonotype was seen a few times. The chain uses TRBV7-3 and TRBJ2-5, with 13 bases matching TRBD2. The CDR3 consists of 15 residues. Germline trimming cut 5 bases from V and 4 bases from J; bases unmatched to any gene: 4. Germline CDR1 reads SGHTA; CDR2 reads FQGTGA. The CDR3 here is CASSPRLAGGETQYF. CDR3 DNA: TGTGCCAGCAGCCCCCGACTAGCGGGGGGAGAGACCCAGTACTTC.

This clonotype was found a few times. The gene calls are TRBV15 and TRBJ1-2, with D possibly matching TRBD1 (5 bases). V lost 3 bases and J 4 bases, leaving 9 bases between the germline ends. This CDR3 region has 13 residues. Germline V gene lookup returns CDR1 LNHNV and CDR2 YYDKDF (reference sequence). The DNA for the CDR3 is TGTGCCACCAGCAGCCAGGGTCTCTATGGCTACACCTTC. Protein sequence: CATSSQGLYGYTF.

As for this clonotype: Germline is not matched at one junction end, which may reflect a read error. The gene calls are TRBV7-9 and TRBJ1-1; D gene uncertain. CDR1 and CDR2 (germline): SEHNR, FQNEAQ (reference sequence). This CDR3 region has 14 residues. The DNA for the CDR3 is TGTGCCAGCAGCTTAGCAGGATCGCATGGCACTGAAGCTTTT. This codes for CASSLAGSHGTEAF. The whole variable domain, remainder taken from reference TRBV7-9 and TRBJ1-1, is DTGVSQNPRHKITKRGQNVTFRCDPISEHNRLYWYRQTLGQGPEFLTYFQNEAQLEKSRLLSDRFSAERPKGSFSTLEIQRTEQGDSAMYLCASSLAGSHGTEAFGQGTRLTVV.

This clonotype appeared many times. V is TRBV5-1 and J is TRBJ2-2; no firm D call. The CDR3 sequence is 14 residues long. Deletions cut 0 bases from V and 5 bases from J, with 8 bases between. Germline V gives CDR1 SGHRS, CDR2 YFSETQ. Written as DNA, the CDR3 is TGCGCCAGCAGCTTGGTGTTGGAGACCGGGGAGCTGTTTTTT. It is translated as CASSLVLETGELFF. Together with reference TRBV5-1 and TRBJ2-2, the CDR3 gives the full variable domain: KAGVTQTPRYLIKTRGQQVTLSCSPISGHRSVSWYQQTPGQGLQFLFEYFSETQRNKGNFPGRFSGRQFSNSRSEMNVSTLELGDSALYLCASSLVLETGELFFGEGSRLTVL.

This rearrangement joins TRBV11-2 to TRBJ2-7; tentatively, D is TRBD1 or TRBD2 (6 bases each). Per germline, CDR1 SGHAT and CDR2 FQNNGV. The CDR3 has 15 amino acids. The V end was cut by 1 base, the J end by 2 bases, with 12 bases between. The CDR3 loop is CASSLAGATAYEQYF. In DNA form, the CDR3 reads TGTGCCAGCAGCTTAGCGGGGGCGACGGCCTACGAGCAGTACTTC.

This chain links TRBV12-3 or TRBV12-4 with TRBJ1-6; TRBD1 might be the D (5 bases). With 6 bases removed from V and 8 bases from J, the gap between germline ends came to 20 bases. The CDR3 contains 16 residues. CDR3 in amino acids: CASSQFPGRLDSPLHF. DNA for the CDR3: TGTGCCAGCAGCCAATTTCCAGGGAGGTTGGATTCACCCCTCCACTTT.

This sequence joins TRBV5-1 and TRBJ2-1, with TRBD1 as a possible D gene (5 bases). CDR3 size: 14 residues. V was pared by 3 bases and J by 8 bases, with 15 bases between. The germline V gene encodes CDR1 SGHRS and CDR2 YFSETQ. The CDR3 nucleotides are TGCGCCAGCAGCTCAAAACAGGTCTTGGATGAGCAGTTCTTC. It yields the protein CASSSKQVLDEQFF.

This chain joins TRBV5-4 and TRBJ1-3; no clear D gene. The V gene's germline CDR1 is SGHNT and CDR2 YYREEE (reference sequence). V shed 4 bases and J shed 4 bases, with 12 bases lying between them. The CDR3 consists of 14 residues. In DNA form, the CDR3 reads TGTGCCAGCAGCATCGAAACTGTAGGAAACACCATATATTTT. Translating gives CASSIETVGNTIYF.

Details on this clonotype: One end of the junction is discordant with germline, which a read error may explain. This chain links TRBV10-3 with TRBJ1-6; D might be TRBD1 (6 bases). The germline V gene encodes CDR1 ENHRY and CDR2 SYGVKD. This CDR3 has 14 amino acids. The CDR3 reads CAISLNRVDSPHHF. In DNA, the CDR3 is TGTGCCATCAGTTTGAACAGGGTAGATTCACCCCACCACTTT.

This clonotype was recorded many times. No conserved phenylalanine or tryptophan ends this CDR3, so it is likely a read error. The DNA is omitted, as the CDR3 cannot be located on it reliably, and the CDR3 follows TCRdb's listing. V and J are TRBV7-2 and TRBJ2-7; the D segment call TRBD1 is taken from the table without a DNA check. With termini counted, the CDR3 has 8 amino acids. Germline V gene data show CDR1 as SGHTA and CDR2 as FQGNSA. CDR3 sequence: CASSRKGQ.

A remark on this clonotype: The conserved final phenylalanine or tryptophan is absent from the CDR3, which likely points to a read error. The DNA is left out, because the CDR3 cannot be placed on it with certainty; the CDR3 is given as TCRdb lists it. CDR3 sequence reads: CASSLRALDSYYE. The chain combines TRBV7-8 with TRBJ2-5; TRBD2, as called in the table, went unchecked against the DNA. Both ends counted, the CDR3 spans 13 residues. CDR1 and CDR2 (germline): SGHVS, FQNEAQ.

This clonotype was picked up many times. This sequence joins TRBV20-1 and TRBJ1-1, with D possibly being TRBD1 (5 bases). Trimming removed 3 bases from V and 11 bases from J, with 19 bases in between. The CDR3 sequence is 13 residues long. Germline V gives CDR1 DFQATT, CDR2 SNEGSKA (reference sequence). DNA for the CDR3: TGCAGTGCTAGTCGCGGGGCAGGACGTTGGGCTTTCTTT. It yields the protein CSASRGAGRWAFF.

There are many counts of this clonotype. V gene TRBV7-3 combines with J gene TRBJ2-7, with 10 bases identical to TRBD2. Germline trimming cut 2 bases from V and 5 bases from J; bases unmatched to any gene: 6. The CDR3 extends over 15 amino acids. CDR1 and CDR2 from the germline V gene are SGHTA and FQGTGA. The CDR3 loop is CASSLGLAGAHEQYF. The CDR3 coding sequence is TGTGCCAGCAGCTTAGGTCTAGCGGGGGCCCACGAGCAGTACTTC.